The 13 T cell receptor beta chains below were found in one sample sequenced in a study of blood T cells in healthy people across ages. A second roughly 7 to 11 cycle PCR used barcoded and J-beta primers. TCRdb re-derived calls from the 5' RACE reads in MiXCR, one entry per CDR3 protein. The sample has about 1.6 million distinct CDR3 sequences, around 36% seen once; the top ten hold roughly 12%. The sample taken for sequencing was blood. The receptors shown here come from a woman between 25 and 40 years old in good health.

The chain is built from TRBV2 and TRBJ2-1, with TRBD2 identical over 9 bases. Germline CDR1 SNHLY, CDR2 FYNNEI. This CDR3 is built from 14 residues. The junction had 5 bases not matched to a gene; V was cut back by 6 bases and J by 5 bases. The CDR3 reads CASRASGTNNEQFF. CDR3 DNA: TGTGCCAGCAGGGCTAGCGGGACCAACAATGAGCAGTTCTTC. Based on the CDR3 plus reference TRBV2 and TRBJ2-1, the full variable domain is EPEVTQTPSHQVTQMGQEVILRCVPISNHLYFYWYRQILGQKVEFLVSFYNNEISEKSEIFDDQFSVERPDGSNFTLKIRSTKLEDSAMYFCASRASGTNNEQFFGPGTRLTVL.

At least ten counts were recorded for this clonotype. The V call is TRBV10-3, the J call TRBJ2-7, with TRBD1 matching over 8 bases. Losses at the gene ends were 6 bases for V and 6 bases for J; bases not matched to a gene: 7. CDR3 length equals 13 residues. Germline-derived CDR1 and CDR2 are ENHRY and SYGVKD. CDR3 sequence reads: CAIRSGTGGEQYF. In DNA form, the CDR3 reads TGTGCCATCAGATCCGGGACAGGTGGCGAGCAGTACTTC.

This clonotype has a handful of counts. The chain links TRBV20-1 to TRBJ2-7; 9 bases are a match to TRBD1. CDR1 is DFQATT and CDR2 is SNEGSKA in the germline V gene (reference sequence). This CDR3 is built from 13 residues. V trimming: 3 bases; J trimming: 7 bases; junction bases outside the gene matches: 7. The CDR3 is CSARDTGGGEQYF. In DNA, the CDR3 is TGCAGTGCTAGGGACACAGGGGGCGGGGAGCAGTACTTC.

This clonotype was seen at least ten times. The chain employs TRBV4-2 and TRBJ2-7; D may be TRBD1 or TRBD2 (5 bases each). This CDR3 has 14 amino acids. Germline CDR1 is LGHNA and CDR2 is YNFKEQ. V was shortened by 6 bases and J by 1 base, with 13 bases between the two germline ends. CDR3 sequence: CASSTGTVSYEQYF. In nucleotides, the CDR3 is TGTGCCAGCAGTACCGGGACGGTTTCCTACGAGCAGTACTTC.

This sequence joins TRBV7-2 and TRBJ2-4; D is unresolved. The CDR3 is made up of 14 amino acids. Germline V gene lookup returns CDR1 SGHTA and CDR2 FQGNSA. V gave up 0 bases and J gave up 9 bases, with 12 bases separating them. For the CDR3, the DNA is TGTGCCAGCAGCTTAGCAGGGTCCTTTGGCATTCAGTACTTC. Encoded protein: CASSLAGSFGIQYF.

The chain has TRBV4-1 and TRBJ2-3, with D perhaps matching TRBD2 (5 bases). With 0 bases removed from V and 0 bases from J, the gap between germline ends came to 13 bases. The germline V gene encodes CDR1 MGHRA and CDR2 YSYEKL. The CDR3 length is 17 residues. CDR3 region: CASSQDERTYSTDTQYF. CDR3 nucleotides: TGCGCCAGCAGCCAAGACGAGCGGACCTATAGCACAGATACGCAGTATTTT.

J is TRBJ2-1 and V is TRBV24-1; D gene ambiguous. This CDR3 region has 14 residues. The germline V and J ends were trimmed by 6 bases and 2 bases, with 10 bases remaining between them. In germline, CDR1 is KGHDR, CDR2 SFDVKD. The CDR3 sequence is CATSHQPAYNEQFF. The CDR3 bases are TGTGCCACCAGTCACCAACCTGCCTACAATGAGCAGTTCTTC.

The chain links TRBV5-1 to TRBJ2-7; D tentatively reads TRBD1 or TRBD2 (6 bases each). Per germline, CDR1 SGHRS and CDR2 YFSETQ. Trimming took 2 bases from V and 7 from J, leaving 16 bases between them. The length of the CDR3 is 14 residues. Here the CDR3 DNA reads TGCGCCAGCAGCTTAGGGGGGTCCCGGGAGGAGCAGTACTTC. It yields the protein CASSLGGSREEQYF.

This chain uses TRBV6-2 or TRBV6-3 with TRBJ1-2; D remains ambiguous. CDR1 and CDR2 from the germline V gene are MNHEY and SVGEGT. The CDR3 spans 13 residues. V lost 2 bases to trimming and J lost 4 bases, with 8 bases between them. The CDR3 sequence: CASSYQATYGYTF. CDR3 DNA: TGTGCCAGCAGTTACCAAGCTACCTATGGCTACACCTTC.

CDR3 sequence: CASSWGEVAKNIQYF. Written as DNA, the CDR3 is TGTGCCAGCAGTTGGGGGGAAGTAGCCAAAAACATTCAGTACTTC. The J gene is TRBJ2-4, the V gene TRBV6-1, with D possibly TRBD2 on 6 matching bases. V lost 5 bases and J lost 0, with 11 bases in between. The CDR3 is 15 amino acids. In germline, CDR1 is MNHNS, CDR2 SASEGT.

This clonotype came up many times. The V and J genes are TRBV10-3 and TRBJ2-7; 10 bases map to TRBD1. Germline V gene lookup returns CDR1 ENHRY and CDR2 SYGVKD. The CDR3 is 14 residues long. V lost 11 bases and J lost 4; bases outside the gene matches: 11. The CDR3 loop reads CAVQGDRGKYEQYF. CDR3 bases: TGTGCCGTGCAGGGGGACAGGGGCAAATACGAGCAGTACTTC.

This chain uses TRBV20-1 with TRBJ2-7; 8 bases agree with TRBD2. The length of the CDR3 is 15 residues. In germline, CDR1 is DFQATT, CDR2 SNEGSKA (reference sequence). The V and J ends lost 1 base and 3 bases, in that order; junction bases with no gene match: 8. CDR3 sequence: CSARGGGRENYEQYF. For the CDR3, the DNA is TGCAGTGCTAGAGGCGGGGGGCGGGAGAACTACGAGCAGTACTTC.

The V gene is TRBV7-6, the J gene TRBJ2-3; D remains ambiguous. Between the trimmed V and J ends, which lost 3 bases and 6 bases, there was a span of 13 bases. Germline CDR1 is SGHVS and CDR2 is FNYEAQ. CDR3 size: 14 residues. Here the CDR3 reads CASSFVGPPDTQYF. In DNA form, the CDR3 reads TGTGCCAGCAGCTTTGTGGGCCCCCCCGATACGCAGTATTTT.